This TCR beta chain was retrieved from a study of blood T cell repertoires in COVID-19. In the source study's methods: Using reference gene primer amplification, nucleated cell counts were estimated. Data came from immunoSEQ multiplex PCR; TCRdb stores just in-frame clones and leaves some out. The V and J calls and clone size were taken over from that table, and D and trimming were inferred from the DNA. This table holds more than 85,000 clones, around 89% found once. The sample comprised peripheral blood. The clonotype comes from a human donor in a cohort sampled during active COVID-19.

The CDR3 DNA reads TGTGCCAGCAGCTCGTCAGGGCCCCAAGAGACCCAGTACTTC. It is translated as CASSSSGPQETQYF. The chain recombines TRBV9 with TRBJ2-5; D may be TRBD1 (5 bases). V was trimmed by 4 bases and J by 1 base, leaving 11 bases between them. The germline CDR1 and CDR2 sequences are SGDLS and YYNGEE. This CDR3 has 14 amino acids. Variable domain in full (rest from reference TRBV9 and TRBJ2-5): DSGVTQTPKHLITATGQRVTLRCSPRSGDLSVYWYQQSLDQGLQFLIQYYNGEERAKGNILERFSAQQFPDLHSELNLSSLELGDSALYFCASSSSGPQETQYFGPGTRLLVL.